The text below deals with one T cell receptor (beta chain). Its antigen is not identified. The CDR3 spans 15 residues. V was cut by 11 bases and J by 0 bases, with 17 bases left in between. CDR1 and CDR2 (germline): KGHSH, LQKENI. This entry is derived from a study of T cell responses to AZD1222 COVID-19 vaccine. TCRdb's copy holds only in-frame clones and misses some; the assay was immunoSEQ multiplex PCR. The sample has fewer than 200,000 clones, around 92% seen once. The study's findings and limits: Reports say nearly half of spike-specific TCRs go after unmutated variant regions. Donors were largely white British and mainly female; clonal diversity was possibly underestimated. Seropositive at baseline were only 5 to 7 AZD1222 recipients. Repertoire sampling was restricted to post-peak T cell response timepoints.

The genes are TRBV18 and TRBJ1-3; tentative D call: TRBD1 (5 bases). Sequencing used peripheral blood, obtained on day 0 of MenACWY control vaccination. The clonotype originates from an adult in good health. The CDR3 coding sequence is TGTGCCGGAGGACCGACAGCTGGCTCTGGAAACACCATATATTTT. Translated: CAGGPTAGSGNTIYF.